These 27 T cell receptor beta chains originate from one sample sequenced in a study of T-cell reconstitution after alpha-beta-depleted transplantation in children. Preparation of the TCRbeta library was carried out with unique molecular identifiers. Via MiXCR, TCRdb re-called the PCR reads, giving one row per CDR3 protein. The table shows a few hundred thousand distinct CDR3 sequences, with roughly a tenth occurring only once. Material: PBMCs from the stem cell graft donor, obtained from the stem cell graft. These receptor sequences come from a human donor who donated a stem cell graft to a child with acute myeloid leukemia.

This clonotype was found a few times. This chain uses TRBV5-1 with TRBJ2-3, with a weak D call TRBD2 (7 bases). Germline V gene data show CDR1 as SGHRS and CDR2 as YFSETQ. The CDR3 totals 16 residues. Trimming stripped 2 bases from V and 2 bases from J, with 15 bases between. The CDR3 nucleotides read TGCGCCAGCAGCTTAGGGCGGGGGCCTGACACAGATACGCAGTATTTT. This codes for CASSLGRGPDTDTQYF.

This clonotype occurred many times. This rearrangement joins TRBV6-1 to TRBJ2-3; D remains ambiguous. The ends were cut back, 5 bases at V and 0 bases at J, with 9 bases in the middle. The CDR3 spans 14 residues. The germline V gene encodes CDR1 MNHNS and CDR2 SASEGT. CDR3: CASSPQTSTDTQYF. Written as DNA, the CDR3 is TGTGCCAGCAGTCCCCAGACTAGCACAGATACGCAGTATTTT.

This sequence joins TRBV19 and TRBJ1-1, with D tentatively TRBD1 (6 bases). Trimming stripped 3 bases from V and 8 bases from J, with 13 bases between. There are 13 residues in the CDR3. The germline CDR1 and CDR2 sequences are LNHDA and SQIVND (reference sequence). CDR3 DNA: TGTGCCAGTAGTATTAACAGGGCGTCCGAAGCTTTCTTT. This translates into CASSINRASEAFF.

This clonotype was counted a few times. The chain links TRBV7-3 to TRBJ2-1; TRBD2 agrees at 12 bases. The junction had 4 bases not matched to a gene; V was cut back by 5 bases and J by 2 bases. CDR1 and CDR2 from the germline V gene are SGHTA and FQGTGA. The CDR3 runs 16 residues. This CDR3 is CASSPASGGAYNEQFF. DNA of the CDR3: TGTGCCAGCAGCCCCGCTAGCGGGGGGGCCTACAATGAGCAGTTCTTC.

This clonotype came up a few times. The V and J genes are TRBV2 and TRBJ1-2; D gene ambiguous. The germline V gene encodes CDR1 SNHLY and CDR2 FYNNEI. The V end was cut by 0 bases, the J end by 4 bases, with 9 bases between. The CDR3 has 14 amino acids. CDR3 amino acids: CASSEARQLYGYTF. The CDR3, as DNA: TGTGCCAGCAGTGAAGCGCGTCAGCTCTATGGCTACACCTTC.

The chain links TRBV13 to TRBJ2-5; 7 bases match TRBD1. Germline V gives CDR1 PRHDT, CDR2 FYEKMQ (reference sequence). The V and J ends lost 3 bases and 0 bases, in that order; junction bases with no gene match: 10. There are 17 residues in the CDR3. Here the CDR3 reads CASSFGSQGTDQETQYF. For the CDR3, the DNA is TGTGCCAGCAGCTTTGGCAGCCAGGGGACAGACCAAGAGACCCAGTACTTC.

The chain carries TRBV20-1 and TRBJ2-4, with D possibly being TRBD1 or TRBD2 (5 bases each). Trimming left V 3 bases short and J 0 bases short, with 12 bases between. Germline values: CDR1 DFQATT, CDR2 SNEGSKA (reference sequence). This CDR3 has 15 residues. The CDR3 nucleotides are TGCAGTGCTAGTGCCTGGGGGATAGCCAAAAACATTCAGTACTTC. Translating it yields CSASAWGIAKNIQYF.

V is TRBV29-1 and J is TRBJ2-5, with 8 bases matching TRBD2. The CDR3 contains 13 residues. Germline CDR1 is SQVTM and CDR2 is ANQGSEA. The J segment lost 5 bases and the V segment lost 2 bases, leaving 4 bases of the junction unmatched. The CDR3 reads CSVELAGGETQYF. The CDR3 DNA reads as TGCAGCGTTGAACTGGCGGGGGGTGAGACCCAGTACTTC.

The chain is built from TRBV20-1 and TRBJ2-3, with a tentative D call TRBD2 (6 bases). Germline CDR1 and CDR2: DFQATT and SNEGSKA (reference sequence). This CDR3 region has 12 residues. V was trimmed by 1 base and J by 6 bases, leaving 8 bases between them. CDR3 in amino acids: CSARGGVDTQYF. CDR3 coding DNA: TGCAGTGCTAGAGGGGGGGTTGATACGCAGTATTTT.

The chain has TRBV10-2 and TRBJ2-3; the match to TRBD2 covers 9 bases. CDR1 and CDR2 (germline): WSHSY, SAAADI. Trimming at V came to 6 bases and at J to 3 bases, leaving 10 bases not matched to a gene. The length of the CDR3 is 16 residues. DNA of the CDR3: TGCGCCAGCAGCGGCCGGGGGCGGGGGGGTACAGATACGCAGTATTTT. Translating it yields CASSGRGRGGTDTQYF.

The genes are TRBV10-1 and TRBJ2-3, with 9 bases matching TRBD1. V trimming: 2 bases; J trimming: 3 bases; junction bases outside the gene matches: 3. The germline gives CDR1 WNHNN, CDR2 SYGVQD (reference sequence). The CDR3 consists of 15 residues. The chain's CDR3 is CASSEPGQGTDTQYF. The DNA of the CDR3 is TGCGCCAGCAGTGAGCCGGGACAGGGTACAGATACGCAGTATTTT.

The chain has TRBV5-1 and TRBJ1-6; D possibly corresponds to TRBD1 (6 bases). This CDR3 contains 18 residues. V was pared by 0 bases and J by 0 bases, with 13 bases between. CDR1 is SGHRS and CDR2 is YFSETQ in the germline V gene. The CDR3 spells CASSLDRATSSYNSPLHF. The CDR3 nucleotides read TGCGCCAGCAGCTTGGACAGGGCGACGAGCTCCTATAATTCACCCCTCCACTTT.

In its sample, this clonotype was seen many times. DNA of the CDR3: TGTGCCAGCAGCATCCGGACAGACCCTAGCACAGATACGCAGTATTTT. Translated: CASSIRTDPSTDTQYF. This rearrangement joins TRBV7-2 to TRBJ2-3, with D maybe TRBD1 (6 bases). Germline CDR1 reads SGHTA; CDR2 reads FQGNSA. Trimming removed 5 bases from V and 0 bases from J, with 15 bases in between. The CDR3 covers 16 residues.

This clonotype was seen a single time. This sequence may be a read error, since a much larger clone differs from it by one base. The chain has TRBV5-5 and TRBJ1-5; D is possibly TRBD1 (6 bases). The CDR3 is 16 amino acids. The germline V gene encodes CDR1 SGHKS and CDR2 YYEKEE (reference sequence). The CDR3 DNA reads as TGTGTCAGCAGCTTGCAGTCAGGGGTACGAAATCAGCCCCAGCATTTT. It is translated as CVSSLQSGVRNQPQHF. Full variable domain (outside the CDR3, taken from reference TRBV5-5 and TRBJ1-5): DAGVTQSPTHLIKTRGQQVTLRCSPISGHKSVSWYQQVLGQGPQFIFQYYEKEERGRGNFPDRFSARQFPNYSSELNVNALLLGDSALYLCVSSLQSGVRNQPQHFGDGTRLSIL.

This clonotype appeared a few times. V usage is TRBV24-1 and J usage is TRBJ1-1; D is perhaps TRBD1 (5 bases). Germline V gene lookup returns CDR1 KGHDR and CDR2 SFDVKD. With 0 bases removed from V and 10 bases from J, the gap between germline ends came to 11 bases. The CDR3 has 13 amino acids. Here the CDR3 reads CATSDLAGCVAFF. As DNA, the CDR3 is TGTGCCACCAGTGATTTGGCAGGGTGTGTAGCTTTCTTT.

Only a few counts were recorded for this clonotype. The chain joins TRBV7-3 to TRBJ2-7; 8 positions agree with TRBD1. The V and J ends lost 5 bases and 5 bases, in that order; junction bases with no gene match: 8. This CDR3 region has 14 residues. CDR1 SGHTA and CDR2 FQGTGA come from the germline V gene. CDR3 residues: CASSPTGQGDEQYF. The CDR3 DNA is TGTGCCAGCAGCCCAACCGGACAGGGAGACGAGCAGTACTTC.

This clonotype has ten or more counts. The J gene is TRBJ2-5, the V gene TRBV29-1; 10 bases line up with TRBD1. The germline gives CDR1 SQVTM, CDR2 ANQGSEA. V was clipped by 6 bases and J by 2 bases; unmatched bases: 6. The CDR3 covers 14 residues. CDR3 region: CSVQGQGRQETQYF. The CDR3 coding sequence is TGCAGCGTCCAGGGACAGGGGAGACAAGAGACCCAGTACTTC.

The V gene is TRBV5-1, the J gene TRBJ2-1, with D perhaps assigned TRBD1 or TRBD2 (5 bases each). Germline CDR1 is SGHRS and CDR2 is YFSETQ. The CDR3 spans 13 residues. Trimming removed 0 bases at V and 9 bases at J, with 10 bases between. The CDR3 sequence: CASSLVRGGEQFF. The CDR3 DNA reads TGCGCCAGCAGCTTGGTTCGGGGCGGTGAGCAGTTCTTC. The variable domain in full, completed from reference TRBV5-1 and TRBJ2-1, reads KAGVTQTPRYLIKTRGQQVTLSCSPISGHRSVSWYQQTPGQGLQFLFEYFSETQRNKGNFPGRFSGRQFSNSRSEMNVSTLELGDSALYLCASSLVRGGEQFFGPGTRLTVL.

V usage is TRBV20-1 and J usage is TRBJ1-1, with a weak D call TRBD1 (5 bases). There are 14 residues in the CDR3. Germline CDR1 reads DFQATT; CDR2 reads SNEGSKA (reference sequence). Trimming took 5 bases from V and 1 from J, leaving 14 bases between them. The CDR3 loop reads CSAWEDRQNTEAFF. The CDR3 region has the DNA TGCAGTGCTTGGGAAGACAGACAGAACACTGAAGCTTTCTTT.

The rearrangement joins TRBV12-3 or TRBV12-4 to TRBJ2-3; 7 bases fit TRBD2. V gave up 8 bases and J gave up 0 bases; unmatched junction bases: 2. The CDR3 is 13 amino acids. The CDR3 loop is CASRDYSTDTQYF. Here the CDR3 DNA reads TGTGCCAGCCGGGACTATAGCACAGATACGCAGTATTTT.

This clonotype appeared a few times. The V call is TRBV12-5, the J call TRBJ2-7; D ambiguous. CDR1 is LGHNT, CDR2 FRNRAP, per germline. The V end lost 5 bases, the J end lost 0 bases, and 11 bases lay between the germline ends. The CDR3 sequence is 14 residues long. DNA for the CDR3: TGTGCTAGTGGTACCCCCGACAACTCCTACGAGCAGTACTTC. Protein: CASGTPDNSYEQYF.

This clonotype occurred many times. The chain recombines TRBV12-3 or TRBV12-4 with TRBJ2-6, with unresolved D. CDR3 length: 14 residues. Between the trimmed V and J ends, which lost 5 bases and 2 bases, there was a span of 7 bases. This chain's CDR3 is CASSRVTGANVLTF. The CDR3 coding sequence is TGTGCCAGCAGTCGAGTTACTGGGGCCAACGTCCTGACTTTC.

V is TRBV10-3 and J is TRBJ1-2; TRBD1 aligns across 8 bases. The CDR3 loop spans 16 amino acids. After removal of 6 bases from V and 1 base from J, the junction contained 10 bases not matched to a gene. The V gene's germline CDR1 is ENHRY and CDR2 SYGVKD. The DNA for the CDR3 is TGTGCCATCAGATTTAACCGGGACAGGTTTAACTATGGCTACACCTTC. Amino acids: CAIRFNRDRFNYGYTF.

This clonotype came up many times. The CDR3: CASSSGIGDNQPQHF. For the CDR3, the DNA is TGTGCCAGCAGCTCAGGGATAGGTGACAATCAGCCCCAGCATTTT. The rearrangement uses TRBV3-1 and TRBJ1-5; TRBD1 is a possible D gene (5 bases). The germline gives CDR1 LGHDT, CDR2 YNNKEL (reference sequence). Trimming took off 5 bases at V and 3 bases at J, with 14 bases between the two ends. This CDR3 contains 15 residues.

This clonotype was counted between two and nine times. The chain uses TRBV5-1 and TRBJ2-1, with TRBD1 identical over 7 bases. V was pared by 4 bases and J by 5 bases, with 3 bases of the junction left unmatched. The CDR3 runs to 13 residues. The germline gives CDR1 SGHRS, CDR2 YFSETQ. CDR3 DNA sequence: TGCGCCAGCAGCGTTACAGGGGACAATGAGCAGTTCTTC. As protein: CASSVTGDNEQFF.

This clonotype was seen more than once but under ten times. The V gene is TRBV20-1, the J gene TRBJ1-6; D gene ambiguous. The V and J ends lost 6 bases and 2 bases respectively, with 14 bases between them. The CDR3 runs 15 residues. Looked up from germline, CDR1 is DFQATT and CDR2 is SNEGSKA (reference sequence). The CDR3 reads CSAREGLAYNSPLHF. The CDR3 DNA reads TGCAGTGCGAGGGAAGGTTTGGCCTATAATTCACCCCTCCACTTT.

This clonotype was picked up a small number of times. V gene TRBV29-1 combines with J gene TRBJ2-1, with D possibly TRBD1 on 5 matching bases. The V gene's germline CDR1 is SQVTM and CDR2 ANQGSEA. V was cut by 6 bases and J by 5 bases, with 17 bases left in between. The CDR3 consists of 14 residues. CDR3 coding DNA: TGCAGCGTCCGCGACCAGACAGTAAACAATGAGCAGTTCTTC. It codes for CSVRDQTVNNEQFF.